This TCR beta chain emerged from a study of T cells after yellow fever vaccination. CDR3 length: 15 amino acids. Unmatched junction bases numbered 7, after V lost 2 bases and J lost 8 bases. CDR1 and CDR2 (germline): MNHEY, SVGAGI. In its sample, this clonotype was seen a few times. TCRdb reprocessed the 5' RACE reads with MiXCR, giving one entry per CDR3 protein. The repertoire holds approximately 610,000 distinct CDR3 sequences, with 17% as singletons. The clonotype originates from a man aged 18-30 years who received the YFV17D yellow fever vaccine. The chain links TRBV6-5 to TRBJ2-1; 9 bases map to TRBD2. This specimen was PBMCs, taken 4 to 6 days after the first yellow fever vaccination. Written as DNA, the CDR3 is TGTGCCAGCAGTTACGGCGGGGGGGCCAGGGATGAGCAGTTCTTC. This gives the protein CASSYGGGARDEQFF.